One sample yielded the 31 T cell receptor beta chains listed below, sequenced in a study of blood T cell repertoires in COVID-19. Clones were read by immunoSEQ multiplex PCR, and TCRdb kept only the in-frame ones, dropping some. The sample yields roughly 50,000 clones, roughly 90% seen once. The sample comprised peripheral blood. These receptor sequences come from a human donor in a cohort sampled during active COVID-19.

This chain joins TRBV7-9 and TRBJ1-6; the D is unclear. The CDR3 loop spans 12 amino acids. The germline V and J ends were trimmed by 4 bases and 9 bases, with 7 bases remaining between them. Germline V lookup: CDR1 SEHNR, CDR2 FQNEAQ (reference sequence). CDR3 protein: CASSSRVSPLHF. The DNA for the CDR3 is TGTGCCAGCAGCTCGAGGGTTTCACCCCTCCACTTT.

J is TRBJ2-2 and V is TRBV3-1 (or the pseudogene TRBV3-2), with 9 bases identical to TRBD1. V lost 2 bases, J lost 4 bases, and 5 bases stayed unmatched. Germline assignment: CDR1 LGHDT and CDR2 YNNKEL (reference sequence). The CDR3 is made up of 16 amino acids. CDR3 in DNA: TGTGCCAGCAGCCAATTGACAGGGGGAGGCACCGGGGAGCTGTTTTTT. Translated: CASSQLTGGGTGELFF.

The chain uses TRBV7-8 and TRBJ1-1; D is possibly TRBD1 (5 bases). CDR3 length: 14 amino acids. V dropped 5 bases and J dropped 6 bases, with 16 bases sitting between them. Per germline, CDR1 SGHVS and CDR2 FQNEAQ. CDR3 sequence reads: CASSLGQGGAEAFF. CDR3 nucleotides: TGTGCCAGCAGCCTGGGCCAGGGAGGTGCTGAAGCTTTCTTT. Full variable domain (remainder filled in from reference TRBV7-8 and TRBJ1-1): GAGVSQSPRYKVAKRGQDVALRCDPISGHVSLFWYQQALGQGPEFLTYFQNEAQLDKSGLPSDRFFAERPEGSVSTLKIQRTQQEDSAVYLCASSLGQGGAEAFFGQGTRLTVV.

This clone was seen a few times. J is TRBJ2-2 and V is TRBV6-2 or TRBV6-3; TRBD1 matches at 12 bases. CDR3 size: 18 residues. The V and J ends lost 6 bases and 4 bases, in that order; junction bases with no gene match: 12. The germline V gene has CDR1 MNHEY and CDR2 SVGEGT. The CDR3 region is CASSRDRGPNGATGELFF. DNA of the CDR3: TGTGCCAGCAGCCGGGACAGGGGGCCTAACGGGGCCACCGGGGAGCTGTTTTTT.

The gene calls are TRBV5-8 and TRBJ2-1; 7 bases agree with TRBD2. The CDR3 is 15 residues long. V gave up 0 bases and J gave up 4 bases; unmatched junction bases: 4. Germline CDR1 is SGHTS and CDR2 is YDEGEE. Here the CDR3 reads CASSLGLAEYNEQFF. The DNA for the CDR3 is TGTGCCAGCAGCTTGGGGCTAGCGGAATACAATGAGCAGTTCTTC. Full variable domain (outside the CDR3, taken from reference TRBV5-8 and TRBJ2-1): EAGVTQSPTHLIKTRGQQATLRCSPISGHTSVYWYQQALGLGLQFLLWYDEGEERNRGNFPPRFSGRQFPNYSSELNVNALELEDSALYLCASSLGLAEYNEQFFGPGTRLTVL.

This chain uses TRBV5-8 with TRBJ1-1; 9 bases are shared with TRBD1. Germline trimming cut 0 bases from V and 1 base from J; bases unmatched to any gene: 1. The CDR3 sequence is 15 residues long. CDR1 is SGHTS and CDR2 is YDEGEE in the germline V gene. The CDR3 DNA follows: TGTGCCAGCAGCTTGGACAGGGGGCCGAACACTGAAGCTTTCTTT. Translated: CASSLDRGPNTEAFF.

The chain carries TRBV5-1 and TRBJ2-3; 10 bases match TRBD2. V shed 3 bases and J 5 bases; nucleotides not matched to a gene: 12. CDR3 length: 17 amino acids. CDR1 is SGHRS, CDR2 YFSETQ, per germline. This CDR3 reads CASSSTGTSDNIDTQYF. The CDR3 DNA is TGCGCCAGCAGCTCGACCGGGACTAGCGATAACATAGATACGCAGTATTTT. Full variable domain (remainder filled in from reference TRBV5-1 and TRBJ2-3): KAGVTQTPRYLIKTRGQQVTLSCSPISGHRSVSWYQQTPGQGLQFLFEYFSETQRNKGNFPGRFSGRQFSNSRSEMNVSTLELGDSALYLCASSSTGTSDNIDTQYFGPGTRLTVL.

The chain links TRBV4-2 to TRBJ2-4; maybe TRBD1 (6 bases). CDR3 length: 16 residues. Trimming pared 4 bases from V and 10 bases from J, leaving 23 bases between. Germline V gives CDR1 LGHNA, CDR2 YNFKEQ. In DNA, the CDR3 is TGTGCCAGCAGCCCCACCCATGGGGGCTACGAGGAGATTCAGTACTTC. This codes for CASSPTHGGYEEIQYF.

The rearrangement links TRBV6-2 or TRBV6-3 to TRBJ2-3; tentatively, D is TRBD2 (6 bases). Germline CDR1 is MNHEY and CDR2 is SVGEGT. V lost 4 bases, J lost 5 bases, and 13 bases lay in between. This CDR3 is 14 amino acids long. The CDR3 DNA sequence: TGTGCCAGCAGTTTGGCGGGGTTGAGAGATACGCAGTATTTT. The encoded protein is CASSLAGLRDTQYF.

The genes are TRBV18 and TRBJ2-3; 9 bases map to TRBD2. Germline-derived CDR1 and CDR2 are KGHSH and LQKENI. J gave up 2 bases and V 1 base, and 7 bases lay outside the gene matches. The CDR3 is made up of 17 amino acids. The DNA for the CDR3 is TGTGCCAGCTCACCACGGAGGCTAGCGGGGAACACAGATACGCAGTATTTT. Translation: CASSPRRLAGNTDTQYF.

This chain links TRBV4-3 with TRBJ1-2; D uncertain. CDR1 is LGHNA and CDR2 is YSLEER in the germline V gene. The V end was cut by 0 bases, the J end by 5 bases, with 4 bases between. CDR3 length equals 12 residues. DNA of the CDR3: TGCGCCAGCAGCCAAGACAGTTATGGCTACACCTTC. This gives the protein CASSQDSYGYTF.

This clone was found once. The chain employs TRBV6-5 and TRBJ1-5, with D tentatively TRBD1 (6 bases). Per germline, CDR1 MNHEY and CDR2 SVGAGI. This CDR3 has 15 residues. V lost 0 bases and J lost 7, with 13 bases in between. The CDR3 DNA reads TGTGCCAGCAGTTACTCGGGCAGGGGTGGACAGCCCCAGCATTTT. Its protein is CASSYSGRGGQPQHF.

The chain combines TRBV18 with TRBJ1-1; D is perhaps TRBD1 (6 bases). This CDR3 has 15 residues. V was clipped by 4 bases and J by 1 base, with 13 bases between them. The germline gives CDR1 KGHSH, CDR2 LQKENI. The CDR3 loop reads CASSRGGAGNTEAFF. CDR3 in DNA: TGTGCCAGCTCACGTGGGGGCGCGGGGAACACTGAAGCTTTCTTT.

V and J are TRBV5-1 and TRBJ2-7; the D gene is possibly TRBD2 (6 bases). The CDR3 covers 13 residues. The germline V and J ends were trimmed by 4 bases and 7 bases, with 15 bases remaining between them. Germline V lookup: CDR1 SGHRS, CDR2 YFSETQ. The CDR3 region is CASSTTSSREQYF. The CDR3 nucleotides are TGCGCCAGCAGCACAACTAGCTCCAGGGAGCAGTACTTC.

This chain connects TRBV19 to TRBJ1-2; D ambiguous. CDR3 length equals 14 residues. Germline V CDR1 and CDR2: LNHDA, SQIVND (reference sequence). Trimming took 2 bases from V and 3 from J, leaving 10 bases between them. The CDR3 region is CASSISGRDYGYTF. The CDR3 DNA follows: TGTGCCAGTAGTATATCCGGGAGAGACTATGGCTACACCTTC.

J is TRBJ2-2 and V is TRBV7-6; D possibly corresponds to TRBD2 (6 bases). The CDR3 has 14 amino acids. Germline V gene lookup returns CDR1 SGHVS and CDR2 FNYEAQ. Deletions cut 4 bases from V and 4 bases from J, with 10 bases between. This chain's CDR3 is CASSSGTFTGELFF. CDR3 nucleotides: TGTGCCAGCAGCTCCGGGACTTTCACCGGGGAGCTGTTTTTT. Together with reference TRBV7-6 and TRBJ2-2, the CDR3 gives the full variable domain: GAGVSQSPRYKVTKRGQDVALRCDPISGHVSLYWYRQALGQGPEFLTYFNYEAQQDKSGLPNDRFSAERPEGSISTLTIQRTEQRDSAMYRCASSSGTFTGELFFGEGSRLTVL.

The chain links TRBV2 to TRBJ2-5, with 9 bases identical to TRBD1. Unmatched junction bases numbered 4, after V lost 4 bases and J lost 4 bases. The CDR3 covers 14 residues. Germline CDR1 SNHLY, CDR2 FYNNEI. The CDR3 protein is CASSGDRAAETQYF. DNA for the CDR3: TGTGCCAGCAGTGGGGACAGGGCGGCAGAGACCCAGTACTTC.

The chain links TRBV2 to TRBJ1-5; D is ambiguous. CDR1 is SNHLY and CDR2 is FYNNEI in the germline V gene. The CDR3 is 14 residues long. Deletions cut 6 bases from V and 10 bases from J, with 19 bases between. CDR3 protein: CASSFGWRASPQHF. For the CDR3, the DNA is TGTGCCAGCAGCTTCGGATGGAGGGCCAGCCCCCAGCATTTT.

The chain links TRBV7-3 to TRBJ2-2; a possible D gene is TRBD2 (5 bases). CDR1 and CDR2 (germline): SGHTA, FQGTGA. The V end was cut by 1 base, the J end by 5 bases, with 26 bases between. The CDR3 sequence is 20 residues long. CDR3: CASSLRGGRAEPIQTGELFF. CDR3 DNA sequence: TGTGCCAGCAGCTTAAGAGGCGGGCGAGCGGAACCGATCCAGACCGGGGAGCTGTTTTTT.

The CDR3 reads CATHDRAYNEQFF. The CDR3 coding sequence is TGTGCCACCCACGACAGGGCCTACAATGAGCAGTTCTTC. J is TRBJ2-1 and V is TRBV21-1; the table gives TRBD1 as D, unverified against the DNA. TRBV21-1 is reported as a pseudogene. The CDR3 covers 13 residues.

The rearrangement joins TRBV3-1 (or the pseudogene TRBV3-2) to TRBJ2-5; possible D gene TRBD2, 6 bases. The CDR3 is 14 residues long. Trimming left V 5 bases short and J 3 bases short, with 13 bases between. Germline V gene lookup returns CDR1 LGHDT and CDR2 YNNKEL (reference sequence). As DNA, the CDR3 is TGTGCCAGCAGCATTTACTGCGGGGAAGAGACCCAGTACTTC. Translated, it gives CASSIYCGEETQYF.

The chain is built from TRBV24-1 and TRBJ1-5, with TRBD1 as a possible D gene (5 bases). V was cut by 7 bases and J by 1 base, with 16 bases left in between. CDR1 is KGHDR, CDR2 SFDVKD, per germline. The CDR3 is 16 residues long. The CDR3 spells CATSGGHSLSNQPQHF. The CDR3 nucleotides are TGTGCCACCAGCGGGGGTCACTCGCTAAGCAATCAGCCCCAGCATTTT.

V usage is TRBV6-4 and J usage is TRBJ2-2, with D maybe TRBD1 (6 bases). Germline values: CDR1 MRHNA, CDR2 SNTAGT. Trimming pared 5 bases from V and 6 bases from J, leaving 16 bases between. The CDR3 is made up of 15 amino acids. CDR3 in DNA: TGTGCCAGCAGTCAAAACTACAGGGTTCCCGGGGAGCTGTTTTTT. It codes for CASSQNYRVPGELFF.

This CDR3 is CASSIGLVGNQPQHF. The CDR3, as DNA: TGTGCCAGTAGTATAGGCTTAGTAGGCAATCAGCCCCAGCATTTT. The rearrangement joins TRBV19 to TRBJ1-5; D gene unclear. Trimming took 1 base from V and 2 from J, leaving 9 bases between them. The CDR3 sequence is 15 residues long. Germline V CDR1 and CDR2: LNHDA, SQIVND (reference sequence).

V is TRBV10-3 and J is TRBJ1-5, with a possible D match to TRBD1 (5 bases). Looked up from germline, CDR1 is ENHRY and CDR2 is SYGVKD. With 2 bases removed from V and 2 bases from J, the gap between germline ends came to 10 bases. The CDR3 consists of 15 residues. CDR3 sequence reads: CAISESSGGNQPQHF. CDR3 nucleotides: TGTGCCATCAGTGAGAGTTCGGGGGGCAATCAGCCCCAGCATTTT.

The chain couples TRBV5-1 to TRBJ2-2; 8 nucleotides align to TRBD1. CDR1 and CDR2 (germline): SGHRS, YFSETQ. The CDR3 covers 16 residues. V dropped 3 bases and J dropped 3; count of bases not matched to a gene: 7. CDR3: CASSSRTGLDTGELFF. In nucleotides, the CDR3 is TGCGCCAGCAGCTCCCGGACAGGGTTAGACACCGGGGAGCTGTTTTTT.

The chain joins TRBV5-4 to TRBJ2-1; D might be TRBD2 (7 bases). The CDR3 consists of 14 residues. The V and J ends lost 4 bases and 7 bases respectively, with 15 bases between them. Germline V lookup: CDR1 SGHNT, CDR2 YYREEE (reference sequence). CDR3 coding DNA: TGTGCCAGCAGCCTAGGGGGGGGTTGGAATGAGCAGTTCTTC. Translation: CASSLGGGWNEQFF.

The gene calls are TRBV5-1 and TRBJ2-7; D might be TRBD1 (6 bases). The V end was cut by 5 bases, the J end by 2 bases, with 11 bases between. Germline values: CDR1 SGHRS, CDR2 YFSETQ. This CDR3 has 13 amino acids. The CDR3 loop is CASRAGDPYEQYF. The CDR3 coding sequence is TGCGCCAGCAGGGCAGGGGATCCCTACGAGCAGTACTTC. Combining the CDR3 with reference TRBV5-1 and TRBJ2-7 gives the whole variable domain KAGVTQTPRYLIKTRGQQVTLSCSPISGHRSVSWYQQTPGQGLQFLFEYFSETQRNKGNFPGRFSGRQFSNSRSEMNVSTLELGDSALYLCASRAGDPYEQYFGPGTRLTVT.

This clone has only one observation. V is TRBV28 and J is TRBJ1-4; D not certain. V was shortened by 4 bases and J by 5 bases, with 5 bases between the two germline ends. CDR3 size: 12 residues. Germline CDR1 is MDHEN and CDR2 is SYDVKM. In DNA form, the CDR3 reads TGTGCCAGCAGTTCCCTCAATGAAAAACTGTTTTTT. It yields the protein CASSSLNEKLFF.

As DNA, the CDR3 is TGTGCCAGCTCGCCCGGGACAGGGAGAACCGGGGAGCTGTTTTTT. Amino acids: CASSPGTGRTGELFF. The rearrangement uses TRBV18 and TRBJ2-2; 9 bases are a match to TRBD1. The V gene end was trimmed by 6 bases and the J gene end by 5 bases; junction bases not matched to a gene: 7. CDR3 length equals 15 residues. Germline V lookup: CDR1 KGHSH, CDR2 LQKENI.

V and J are TRBV29-1 and TRBJ1-2, with D tentatively TRBD1 (5 bases). The CDR3 totals 13 residues. Germline-derived CDR1 and CDR2 are SQVTM and ANQGSEA. V lost 2 bases, J lost 8 bases, and 15 bases lay in between. The CDR3 nucleotides read TGCAGCGTTGAAAGAGGCAGGGTGTGGGGCTACACCTTC. Amino acid sequence: CSVERGRVWGYTF.